The 15 T cell receptor beta chains below were found in one sample sequenced in a study of beta chain features in type 1 diabetes. Study-level points and caveats: Across all four CD4+ subsets, people with type 1 diabetes showed modestly shorter TCRB CDR3s.

TCRB transcripts that were expressed got sequenced, as all of the isolated RNA had been reverse transcribed. Sequencing was performed with immunoSEQ multiplex PCR; in TCRdb, only in-frame clones are kept and a portion is missing. Of 550,000 to 850,000 clones in the sample, around 15% were seen once. No cognate antigen is known for these TCRs. Source material: naive CD4+ T cells from blood. Receptors were obtained from a man aged 18 to 30 with type 1 diabetes.

The chain has TRBV15 and TRBJ2-1, with D perhaps matching TRBD1 (6 bases). This CDR3 is built from 17 residues. Trimming left V 0 bases short and J 1 base short, with 13 bases between. The germline V gene has CDR1 LNHNV and CDR2 YYDKDF (reference sequence). CDR3 region: CATSRDLGGISYNEQFF. As DNA, the CDR3 is TGTGCCACCAGCAGAGATTTAGGGGGAATATCCTACAATGAGCAGTTCTTC.

The J gene is TRBJ1-2, the V gene TRBV7-9; possibly TRBD1 for D (6 bases). Trimming took 4 bases from V and 7 from J, leaving 16 bases between them. There are 14 residues in the CDR3. Looked up from germline, CDR1 is SEHNR and CDR2 is FQNEAQ (reference sequence). CDR3 residues: CASSSQGRGGGYTF. As DNA, the CDR3 is TGTGCCAGCAGCTCGCAGGGTCGAGGGGGTGGCTACACCTTC. Looking up the rest from reference TRBV7-9 and TRBJ1-2 gives the full variable domain: DTGVSQNPRHKITKRGQNVTFRCDPISEHNRLYWYRQTLGQGPEFLTYFQNEAQLEKSRLLSDRFSAERPKGSFSTLEIQRTEQGDSAMYLCASSSQGRGGGYTFGSGTRLTVV.

The V call is TRBV10-1, the J call TRBJ2-2, with a weak D call TRBD1 (5 bases). Trimming shortened V by 0 bases and J by 0 bases, and 5 bases separated the two germline ends. The CDR3 is 15 residues long. CDR1 and CDR2 from the germline V gene are WNHNN and SYGVQD (reference sequence). The CDR3 region has the DNA TGCGCCAGCAGTGAGTCACAGGCGAACACCGGGGAGCTGTTTTTT. Translating gives CASSESQANTGELFF.

In its sample, this clone was seen a few times. V is TRBV15 and J is TRBJ2-1, with 9 nucleotides matching TRBD1. V was pared by 2 bases and J by 0 bases, with 5 bases of the junction left unmatched. Germline V gives CDR1 LNHNV, CDR2 YYDKDF (reference sequence). This CDR3 spans 17 amino acids. CDR3 sequence reads: CATSRNRQGGSYNEQFF. In nucleotides, the CDR3 is TGTGCCACCAGCAGAAACCGACAGGGGGGCTCCTACAATGAGCAGTTCTTC.

In this sample, this clone turned up many times. The rearrangement joins TRBV10-3 to TRBJ2-5, with 11 bases lining up with TRBD2. V gave up 10 bases and J gave up 1 base; unmatched junction bases: 5. Germline V gene lookup returns CDR1 ENHRY and CDR2 SYGVKD. The CDR3 is made up of 14 amino acids. CDR3: CATGLAGTQETQYF. The CDR3 DNA is TGTGCCACCGGACTAGCGGGTACCCAAGAGACCCAGTACTTC.

This clone was detected a few times. V usage is TRBV25-1 and J usage is TRBJ1-2, with D possibly being TRBD1 (5 bases). Germline values: CDR1 MGHDK, CDR2 SYGVNS. The V end lost 9 bases, the J end lost 8 bases, and 28 bases lay between the germline ends. The CDR3 has 16 residues. As DNA, the CDR3 is TGTGCCAGTCCGAGGGGACGTCTGTTCTCTCCGAGGGGCTACACCTTC. This encodes CASPRGRLFSPRGYTF.

This clone appeared a few times. The V gene is TRBV6-6, the J gene TRBJ2-7; D is undetermined. Per the germline V gene, CDR1 is MNHNY and CDR2 is SVGAGI (reference sequence). This CDR3 has 15 amino acids. Trimming took 0 bases from V and 3 from J, leaving 12 bases between them. The CDR3 loop is CASSYSQAALYEQYF. DNA for the CDR3: TGTGCCAGCAGTTACTCCCAGGCTGCCCTCTACGAGCAGTACTTC.

This clone occurred a few times. The V gene is TRBV25-1, the J gene TRBJ1-2; 9 bases fit TRBD1. The ends lost 5 bases at V and 7 bases at J; junction bases unmatched: 11. This CDR3 spans 15 amino acids. In germline, CDR1 is MGHDK, CDR2 SYGVNS. Written as DNA, the CDR3 is TGTGCCAGCAGTCCCCCCGGGACAGGGTCAACTGGCTACACCTTC. Amino acid sequence: CASSPPGTGSTGYTF.

J is TRBJ1-6 and V is TRBV7-9, with D tentatively TRBD1 (5 bases). Germline CDR1 and CDR2: SEHNR and FQNEAQ (reference sequence). CDR3 length equals 14 residues. V lost 3 bases and J 9 bases, leaving 12 bases between the germline ends. The CDR3 loop is CASSFISTASPLHF. The CDR3 DNA is TGTGCCAGCAGCTTCATATCGACAGCTTCACCCCTCCACTTT.

This rearrangement joins TRBV10-3 to TRBJ2-6, with 7 bases fitting TRBD1. The CDR3 extends over 19 amino acids. J gave up 0 bases and V 3 bases, and 11 bases lay outside the gene matches. Germline V CDR1 and CDR2: ENHRY, SYGVKD. The CDR3 DNA is TGTGCCATCAGTGACCCGGGACAGATGGGTCTCTCTGGGGCCAACGTCCTGACTTTC. Protein sequence: CAISDPGQMGLSGANVLTF.

This clone was observed a few times. This chain connects TRBV5-1 to TRBJ2-5; unclear D gene. Germline V gene lookup returns CDR1 SGHRS and CDR2 YFSETQ. The length of the CDR3 is 13 residues. V was trimmed by 5 bases and J by 1 base, leaving 9 bases between them. CDR3 sequence reads: CASRESPQETQYF. DNA of the CDR3: TGCGCCAGCAGGGAGTCACCCCAAGAGACCCAGTACTTC.

This clone has only a few counts. The genes are TRBV6-4 and TRBJ2-3, with D perhaps TRBD2 (6 bases). In germline, CDR1 is MRHNA, CDR2 SNTAGT. V was pared by 6 bases and J by 1 base, with 11 bases between. The CDR3 has 14 residues. The CDR3 DNA is TGTGCCAGCAGGCGGGGTGACGGCACAGATACGCAGTATTTT. Its translation: CASRRGDGTDTQYF.

A few counts support this clone. V gene TRBV27 combines with J gene TRBJ2-7; D not resolved. The V and J ends lost 7 bases and 1 base respectively, with 14 bases between them. Looked up from germline, CDR1 is MNHEY and CDR2 is SMNVEV (reference sequence). The CDR3 runs 14 residues. The CDR3 sequence: CASKPRAVSYEQYF. The CDR3, as DNA: TGTGCCAGCAAACCACGGGCGGTATCCTACGAGCAGTACTTC.

This clone was seen more than once but under ten times. The CDR3 bases are TGTGCCAGCAGCTTGGCCTCCGGCCATGAGCAGTTCTTC. As protein: CASSLASGHEQFF. V gene TRBV5-6 combines with J gene TRBJ2-1; no clear D gene. The ends were cut back, 0 bases at V and 8 bases at J, with 9 bases in the middle. Germline CDR1 and CDR2: SGHDT and YYEEEE. The CDR3 extends over 13 amino acids.

V and J are TRBV20-1 and TRBJ1-3, with unresolved D. From germline, CDR1 is DFQATT and CDR2 SNEGSKA (reference sequence). CDR3 length: 11 residues. V lost 6 bases and J lost 7, with 10 bases in between. This chain's CDR3 is CSADNSNTIYF. CDR3 sequence (DNA): TGCAGTGCAGACAATTCGAACACCATATATTTT.